The sequence of this T cell receptor (beta chain) was determined in a study of Graves' ophthalmopathy and Graves' hyperthyroidism. People with hyperthyroidism were aged 18 to 65 and newly diagnosed, under 2 months' duration. Trimming took 0 bases from V and 4 from J, leaving 9 bases between them. This CDR3 comprises 13 residues. In germline, CDR1 is DFQATT, CDR2 SNEGSKA (reference sequence). A remark on this clonotype: Its cognate antigen is unknown.

Study-level points and caveats: A majority of expanded thyroid clonotypes exceeding 0.001 frequency were likewise present in blood.

TCR beta CDR3 amplification used RNA transcripts. Investigators did first-round RT-PCR with HTBI primers, then second-round multiplex PCR. TCRdb re-analysed the multiplex PCR reads in MiXCR, keeping a single row per CDR3 protein. The sample includes roughly 1.1 million distinct CDR3 sequences, 35% to 45% of them seen just once. The TCR was taken from an adult man with Graves' hyperthyroidism. Sequenced material: peripheral blood or thyroid tissue (not recorded which). The V call is TRBV20-1, the J call TRBJ1-2, with D perhaps matching TRBD1 (5 bases). DNA of the CDR3: TGCAGTGCTAGAGAGGGGACGAGCTATGGCTACACCTTC. It translates to CSAREGTSYGYTF.